The rows below give T cell receptor beta chains drawn from one sample of a study of blood T cell repertoires in COVID-19. Sequencing used immunoSEQ multiplex PCR; TCRdb keeps in-frame clones, though not all of them. Of around 100,000 clones in the sample, around nine tenths were seen once. Sequenced input: peripheral blood. The receptors here all came from a human donor in a cohort sampled during active COVID-19. Each CDR3 is given with its conserved first and last residue. A D gene is named only where the DNA matches it firmly. A row's size may be missing; if present it is once, few, many or a size class.

V: TRBV12-3/TRBV12-4; J: TRBJ2-5; D: NA; size: NA; CDR3: CASSARVTETQYF; DNA: TGTGCCAGCAGTGCTAGAGTTACGGAGACCCAGTACTTC
V: TRBV6-5; J: TRBJ1-6; D: TRBD1; size: NA; CDR3: CASSYRDRVNSPLHF; DNA: TGTGCCAGCAGTTATAGGGACAGGGTAAATTCACCCCTCCACTTT
V: TRBV27; J: TRBJ2-1; D: NA; size: NA; CDR3: CASSFSQGLYNEQFF; DNA: TGTGCCAGCAGTTTCTCACAGGGTCTTTACAATGAGCAGTTCTTC
V: TRBV29-1; J: TRBJ2-1; D: TRBD2; size: NA; CDR3: CSVEVGRPLNEQFF; DNA: TGCAGCGTTGAAGTCGGGAGGCCTCTCAATGAGCAGTTCTTC
V: TRBV19; J: TRBJ1-4; D: TRBD1; size: NA; CDR3: CASSNRSGQGNEKLFF; DNA: TGTGCCAGTAGTAATAGATCGGGACAGGGTAATGAAAAACTGTTTTTT
V: TRBV6-5; J: TRBJ2-5; D: NA; size: few; CDR3: CASREGLETQYF; DNA: TGTGCCAGCAGGGAGGGATTGGAGACCCAGTACTTC
V: TRBV19; J: TRBJ2-5; D: TRBD2; size: NA; CDR3: CASSYGGRGIGETQYF; DNA: TGTGCCAGTAGTTATGGCGGGAGAGGGATTGGTGAGACCCAGTACTTC
V: TRBV27; J: TRBJ1-5; D: NA; size: NA; CDR3: CASSLQGSFQPQHF; DNA: TGTGCCAGCAGTCTACAGGGAAGCTTTCAGCCCCAGCATTTT
V: TRBV7-2; J: TRBJ2-3; D: TRBD2; size: NA; CDR3: CASSLGLANSDTQYF; DNA: TGTGCCAGCAGCTTGGGACTAGCTAATTCAGATACGCAGTATTTT
V: TRBV27; J: TRBJ2-7; D: TRBD2; size: NA; CDR3: CASSPYLVAGQGTYEQYF; DNA: TGTGCCAGCAGTCCCTACCTTGTAGCGGGACAAGGAACCTACGAGCAGTACTTC
V: TRBV10-2; J: TRBJ1-1; D: NA; size: NA; CDR3: CATVGGGTEAFF; DNA: TGCGCCACGGTCGGGGGGGGCACTGAAGCTTTCTTT
V: TRBV4-1; J: TRBJ1-3; D: NA; size: NA; CDR3: CASSQVAQPPRNTIYF; DNA: TGCGCCAGCAGCCAAGTGGCACAGCCTCCCCGGAACACCATATATTTT
V: TRBV5-1; J: TRBJ1-3; D: TRBD1; size: NA; CDR3: CASSWGQGLFSGNTIYF; DNA: TGCGCCAGCAGCTGGGGACAGGGACTCTTCTCTGGAAACACCATATATTTT
V: TRBV6-1; J: TRBJ2-1; D: TRBD2; size: once; CDR3: CASSAEIAGGPNEQFF; DNA: TGTGCCAGCAGTGCCGAGATAGCGGGGGGGCCGAATGAGCAGTTCTTC
V: TRBV7-9; J: TRBJ2-3; D: TRBD2; size: few; CDR3: CASISGLADITDTQYF; DNA: TGTGCCAGCATCTCCGGACTAGCGGATATCACAGATACGCAGTATTTT
V: TRBV4-2; J: TRBJ2-1; D: TRBD1; size: NA; CDR3: CASSQAQGAGEQFF; DNA: TGTGCCAGCAGCCAAGCACAGGGGGCTGGTGAGCAGTTCTTC
V: TRBV3-1/TRBV3-2; J: TRBJ2-7; D: NA; size: NA; CDR3: CASSPTSTGYYEQYF; DNA: TGTGCCAGCAGCCCAACTTCGACAGGATATTACGAGCAGTACTTC
V: TRBV2; J: TRBJ1-6; D: NA; size: NA; CDR3: CASSAQDNSPLHF; DNA: TGTGCCAGCAGTGCACAGGATAATTCACCCCTCCACTTT
V: TRBV19; J: TRBJ1-1; D: NA; size: few; CDR3: CASSYQGARATEAFF; DNA: TGTGCCAGTAGCTATCAGGGCGCCAGGGCCACTGAAGCTTTCTTT